One sample yielded the 20 T cell receptor beta chains listed below, sequenced in a study of blood T cell repertoires in COVID-19. Sequencing was performed with immunoSEQ multiplex PCR; in TCRdb, only in-frame clones are kept and a portion is missing. In the table there are more than 300,000 clones, around 91% of which are singletons. The sequenced sample consisted of peripheral blood. The receptors stem from a woman under 30 who had recovered from COVID-19.

The chain couples TRBV25-1 to TRBJ1-1, with D possibly matching TRBD1 (5 bases). Between the trimmed V and J ends, which lost 6 bases and 7 bases, there was a span of 12 bases. This CDR3 is 12 amino acids long. Germline V gene data show CDR1 as MGHDK and CDR2 as SYGVNS. The DNA for the CDR3 is TGTGCCAGCAGGAGTCTGGGGGGTGAAGCTTTCTTT. The encoded protein is CASRSLGGEAFF.

This chain joins TRBV21-1 and TRBJ2-5; the table's TRBD2 call for D was not verified on the DNA. TRBV21-1 is a pseudogene locus. The CDR3 spans 16 residues. The CDR3 loop is CASSLLSSGRQETQYF. The DNA for the CDR3 is TGTGCCAGCAGCCTTTTATCTAGCGGGCGCCAAGAGACCCAGTACTTC.

The chain couples TRBV20-1 to TRBJ2-5, with 10 bases fitting TRBD2. Germline assignment: CDR1 DFQATT and CDR2 SNEGSKA (reference sequence). This CDR3 is 15 amino acids long. V lost 3 bases and J lost 3; bases outside the gene matches: 7. The CDR3: CSASEIGLAEETQYF. In nucleotides, the CDR3 is TGCAGTGCTAGTGAAATCGGACTAGCGGAAGAGACCCAGTACTTC.

This chain joins TRBV30 and TRBJ2-1; 12 bases align to TRBD2. V was clipped by 2 bases and J by 7 bases; unmatched bases: 9. CDR1 is GTSNPN, CDR2 SVGIG, per germline (reference sequence). CDR3 length equals 16 residues. In DNA form, the CDR3 reads TGTGCCTGGAGTCGCCTAGCGGGAGGGCCGAGGAATGAGCAGTTCTTC. Translation: CAWSRLAGGPRNEQFF.

V and J are TRBV3-1 (or the pseudogene TRBV3-2) and TRBJ2-5; the match to TRBD2 covers 10 bases. CDR1 and CDR2 (germline): LGHDT, YNNKEL (reference sequence). The CDR3 runs to 17 residues. The J segment lost 4 bases and the V segment lost 1 base, leaving 9 bases of the junction unmatched. The CDR3 spells CASSQVSGRGLSETQYF. DNA of the CDR3: TGTGCCAGCAGCCAAGTGAGCGGGAGGGGGTTGTCAGAGACCCAGTACTTC.

This chain joins TRBV7-2 and TRBJ1-2; 7 nucleotides match TRBD1. The J segment lost 8 bases and the V segment lost 5 bases, leaving 11 bases of the junction unmatched. The CDR3 has 14 residues. Germline-derived CDR1 and CDR2 are SGHTA and FQGNSA. CDR3 in DNA: TGTGCCAGCAGCCTACTGACAGGGCTCAGCGGCTACACCTTC. It specifies CASSLLTGLSGYTF.

This clone was seen a single time. The J gene is TRBJ1-2, the V gene TRBV5-1; D uncertain. There are 15 residues in the CDR3. Trimming left V 2 bases short and J 4 bases short, with 15 bases between. Germline CDR1 and CDR2: SGHRS and YFSETQ. The CDR3 DNA follows: TGCGCCAGCAGCTTCGGGGAGGTCCCAACCTATGGCTACACCTTC. Encoded protein: CASSFGEVPTYGYTF.

This chain uses TRBV7-8 with TRBJ1-1; 8 bases align to TRBD1. CDR1 and CDR2 (germline): SGHVS, FQNEAQ. This CDR3 spans 14 amino acids. V dropped 5 bases and J dropped 5; count of bases not matched to a gene: 7. CDR3 nucleotide sequence: TGTGCCAGCAGCGTTGGACAGGGAAGTACTGAAGCTTTCTTT. It specifies CASSVGQGSTEAFF. The complete variable domain, with remaining parts taken from reference TRBV7-8 and TRBJ1-1, reads GAGVSQSPRYKVAKRGQDVALRCDPISGHVSLFWYQQALGQGPEFLTYFQNEAQLDKSGLPSDRFFAERPEGSVSTLKIQRTQQEDSAVYLCASSVGQGSTEAFFGQGTRLTVV.

The CDR3 DNA is TGTGCCAGCAGCTTAGAGCACGACAGGTCTAGCAATCAGCCCCAGCATTTT. It is translated as CASSLEHDRSSNQPQHF. The chain is built from TRBV7-9 and TRBJ1-5, with D maybe TRBD1 (6 bases). This CDR3 has 17 residues. Germline CDR1 reads SEHNR; CDR2 reads FQNEAQ (reference sequence). Trimming stripped 1 base from V and 0 bases from J, with 13 bases between.

The V call is TRBV19, the J call TRBJ1-1, with D possibly matching TRBD1 (5 bases). This CDR3 spans 12 amino acids. The ends were cut back, 10 bases at V and 5 bases at J, with 14 bases in the middle. Looked up from germline, CDR1 is LNHDA and CDR2 is SQIVND (reference sequence). The CDR3 sequence: CATATAGTEAFF. The CDR3 region has the DNA TGTGCCACCGCGACAGCCGGGACTGAAGCTTTCTTT.

The chain carries TRBV7-9 and TRBJ1-3; D unclear. The V and J ends lost 11 bases and 4 bases respectively, with 9 bases between them. This CDR3 has 11 residues. CDR1 and CDR2 from the germline V gene are SEHNR and FQNEAQ (reference sequence). CDR3 region: CAAELGNTIYF. The CDR3 region has the DNA TGTGCCGCAGAATTGGGAAACACCATATATTTT.

A few counts support this clone. The chain is built from TRBV4-3 and TRBJ2-2, with D hard to call. This CDR3 is built from 13 residues. The V end lost 5 bases, the J end lost 2 bases, and 6 bases lay between the germline ends. From germline, CDR1 is LGHNA and CDR2 YSLEER. The CDR3 nucleotides are TGCGCCAGCAGCTTCACAAACACCGGGGAGCTGTTTTTT. It specifies CASSFTNTGELFF.

The chain joins TRBV27 to TRBJ1-4, with D possibly TRBD1 on 6 matching bases. V was trimmed by 3 bases and J by 3 bases, leaving 11 bases between them. The CDR3 spans 15 residues. Germline CDR1 is MNHEY and CDR2 is SMNVEV (reference sequence). CDR3 nucleotide sequence: TGTGCCAGCAGTTTCTGGGGGCGGGCTAATGAAAAACTGTTTTTT. This translates into CASSFWGRANEKLFF.

The chain combines TRBV5-6 with TRBJ2-3; D call uncertain. This CDR3 is 14 amino acids long. Germline V gene data show CDR1 as SGHDT and CDR2 as YYEEEE. Trimming took off 4 bases at V and 4 bases at J, with 13 bases between the two ends. In nucleotides, the CDR3 is TGTGCCAGCAGCCCCGGTTGGAGCTCAGATACGCAGTATTTT. This gives the protein CASSPGWSSDTQYF.

This clone was counted only a few times. This sequence joins TRBV21-1 and TRBJ1-3; the table's D call, TRBD1, was not checked against the DNA. TRBV21-1 is assigned pseudogene status. This CDR3 is built from 15 residues. The CDR3 nucleotides are TGTGCCAGCATTGCAGAGGGGGTCTCTGGAAACACCATATATTTT. This codes for CASIAEGVSGNTIYF.

This chain joins TRBV5-4 and TRBJ2-5; 11 nucleotides match TRBD2. Per the germline V gene, CDR1 is SGHNT and CDR2 is YYREEE (reference sequence). The junction had 4 bases not matched to a gene; V was cut back by 5 bases and J by 4 bases. The CDR3 runs to 14 residues. The chain's CDR3 is CASRSGTSGETQYF. In DNA form, the CDR3 reads TGTGCCAGCAGGTCCGGGACTAGCGGAGAGACCCAGTACTTC. Full variable domain (outside the CDR3, taken from reference TRBV5-4 and TRBJ2-5): ETGVTQSPTHLIKTRGQQVTLRCSSQSGHNTVSWYQQALGQGPQFIFQYYREEENGRGNFPPRFSGLQFPNYSSELNVNALELDDSALYLCASRSGTSGETQYFGPGTRLLVL.

This chain connects TRBV6-5 to TRBJ2-1; TRBD1 aligns across 10 bases. Germline assignment: CDR1 MNHEY and CDR2 SVGAGI. This CDR3 is 15 amino acids long. The ends lost 6 bases at V and 2 bases at J; junction bases unmatched: 4. The chain's CDR3 is CASRPGQGAYNEQFF. CDR3 DNA: TGTGCCAGCAGACCCGGACAGGGGGCCTACAATGAGCAGTTCTTC.

This clone was found once. CDR3 loop: CATSETGQGADTQYF. The CDR3 nucleotides read TGTGCCACCAGTGAAACCGGACAGGGGGCTGATACGCAGTATTTT. The V and J genes are TRBV24-1 and TRBJ2-3; 11 nucleotides agree with TRBD1. The CDR3 is 15 amino acids. Per germline, CDR1 KGHDR and CDR2 SFDVKD. The V gene end was trimmed by 4 bases and the J gene end by 6 bases; junction bases not matched to a gene: 5.

The J gene is TRBJ1-1, the V gene TRBV2, with TRBD1 as a possible D gene (5 bases). CDR1 SNHLY and CDR2 FYNNEI come from the germline V gene. Trimming took 6 bases from V and 4 from J, leaving 6 bases between them. The CDR3 length is 11 residues. The CDR3 bases are TGTGCCAGCAGGGGGGGCACTGAAGCTTTCTTT. Translated: CASRGGTEAFF.

The chain carries TRBV29-1 and TRBJ1-2; perhaps TRBD1 as D (6 bases). Germline V CDR1 and CDR2: SQVTM, ANQGSEA. The CDR3 is 14 residues long. With 4 bases removed from V and 4 bases from J, the gap between germline ends came to 16 bases. CDR3 sequence: CSVVGQGIGYGYTF. CDR3 DNA sequence: TGCAGCGTTGTTGGGCAGGGGATTGGCTATGGCTACACCTTC.